This T cell receptor beta chain is from a study of human T cells and chemical hapten exposure. The study, taken as a whole, reports: Patch test score rose with PT1 expanded TCRs, significant at 8, 16, 32, not 4. There was no change with DPC sensitization in TCRs above 1 in 1000 frequency.

Individual cDNA molecules received unique molecular identifiers in the library. In the study's own analysis: The number of TCRs in each sample had a median of 95,638 and spanned about 23,224 to 690,600. In TCRdb, the RACE reads were re-called with MiXCR into one record per CDR3 protein. The V and J calls reflect TCRdb's pipeline rather than the authors' work. This table holds 330,000 or so distinct CDR3 sequences, more than 5% found once. This clonotype was counted at least ten times. Antigen specificity is unknown. Time point described: patch test 2, 6 weeks after DPC sensitization. As for treatment: therapeutic diphenylcyclopropenone sensitization with weekly scalp DPC. CDR3 size: 14 residues. Germline V gene sequence: CDR1 SGHVS, CDR2 FNYEAQ. Deletions cut 5 bases from V and 8 bases from J, with 18 bases between.

The TCR comes from a woman aged 18-29 years with alopecia areata. Some clones in this sample may be carry-over from other donors' samples. V usage is TRBV7-6 and J usage is TRBJ1-2; D unclear. Sequenced material: whole blood, taken in connection with sensitization to the hapten diphenylcyclopropenone (DPC). The CDR3 here is CASSPKNQRGGYTF. The CDR3 DNA is TGTGCCAGCAGCCCCAAAAATCAACGTGGAGGCTACACCTTC.